The 26 T cell receptor beta chains presented below share a single source sample, sequenced in a study of T cell responses to AZD1222 COVID-19 vaccine. Clones were sequenced by immunoSEQ multiplex PCR, and TCRdb holds only the in-frame ones, with some missing. Among 130,000 or so clones, around 92% were seen once, and the ten largest hold 1.1%. Sequences were derived from peripheral blood, sampled on day 0 of AZD1222 vaccination. The receptors come from an adult in good health.

The chain has TRBV6-4 and TRBJ2-2; 7 bases match TRBD2. The CDR3 extends over 13 amino acids. The trim removed 3 bases at V and 5 bases at J, leaving 0 bases unmatched. CDR1 and CDR2 from the germline V gene are MRHNA and SNTAGT. The CDR3 loop reads CASSERETGELFF. The CDR3 DNA reads TGTGCCAGCAGTGAGCGGGAGACCGGGGAGCTGTTTTTT.

The sample holds a few counts of this clone. V usage is TRBV29-1 and J usage is TRBJ2-7; D gene unclear. The germline V and J ends were trimmed by 1 base and 6 bases, with 7 bases remaining between them. Germline CDR1 reads SQVTM; CDR2 reads ANQGSEA. CDR3 length equals 11 residues. CDR3 loop: CSVEGGSEQYF. Written as DNA, the CDR3 is TGCAGCGTTGAAGGCGGCTCCGAGCAGTACTTC.

This chain links TRBV6-5 with TRBJ2-1, with 10 bases lining up with TRBD2. After removal of 3 bases from V and 10 bases from J, the junction contained 6 bases not matched to a gene. The CDR3 contains 14 residues. The V gene's germline CDR1 is MNHEY and CDR2 SVGAGI. The CDR3 spells CASSYSLAGEEQFF. The CDR3 region has the DNA TGTGCCAGCAGTTATTCCCTAGCGGGAGAGGAGCAGTTCTTC.

The table lists this clone with a count of one. This chain joins TRBV7-3 and TRBJ2-1; D is uncertain. Trimming removed 6 bases from V and 6 bases from J, with 12 bases in between. The CDR3 has 13 amino acids. Germline assignment: CDR1 SGHTA and CDR2 FQGTGA. CDR3 DNA: TGTGCCAGCAGACCCCGGTTGGGCAATGAGCAGTTCTTC. Encoded protein: CASRPRLGNEQFF.

V is TRBV24-1 and J is TRBJ2-7; D is unresolved. This CDR3 has 12 amino acids. Trimming took off 0 bases at V and 4 bases at J, with 3 bases between the two ends. Germline lookup yields CDR1 KGHDR and CDR2 SFDVKD. As DNA, the CDR3 is TGTGCCACCAGTGATTTGGGGTACGAGCAGTACTTC. This sequence encodes CATSDLGYEQYF.

This chain links TRBV25-1 with TRBJ1-5; 8 nucleotides align to TRBD1. The CDR3 has 12 amino acids. The V and J ends lost 6 bases and 10 bases, in that order; junction bases with no gene match: 5. Germline V CDR1 and CDR2: MGHDK, SYGVNS. CDR3 residues: CASSRGQGPQHF. Written as DNA, the CDR3 is TGTGCCAGCAGCCGCGGACAGGGCCCCCAGCATTTT.

CDR3 in DNA: TGTGCCAGCAGTTTAGCCAGATCCAATCAGCCCCAGCATTTT. Protein sequence: CASSLARSNQPQHF. The rearrangement uses TRBV28 and TRBJ1-5, with no clear D. The CDR3 totals 14 residues. Germline loops: CDR1 MDHEN, CDR2 SYDVKM. The V end lost 2 bases, the J end lost 3 bases, and 8 bases lay between the germline ends.

The CDR3, as DNA: TGTGCCAGCAGCTCTAATTTAGCGGGGGCGCGCTCCTACGAGCAGTACTTC. Translating it yields CASSSNLAGARSYEQYF. V gene TRBV5-5 combines with J gene TRBJ2-7; 9 bases line up with TRBD2. CDR3 length: 17 residues. Germline V gene lookup returns CDR1 SGHKS and CDR2 YYEKEE (reference sequence). V trimming: 3 bases; J trimming: 0 bases; junction bases outside the gene matches: 10.

The chain employs TRBV6-5 and TRBJ2-1; a weak D match, TRBD2 (6 bases). CDR3 length equals 14 residues. Trimming pared 6 bases from V and 7 bases from J, leaving 16 bases between. Germline assignment: CDR1 MNHEY and CDR2 SVGAGI. The CDR3 sequence is CASSRAAGWNEQFF. The DNA for the CDR3 is TGTGCCAGCAGCCGCGCCGCGGGATGGAATGAGCAGTTCTTC.

The CDR3 nucleotides are TGTGCCAGCAGTTTAGGGGGTCAGGGGGGATACGAGCAGTACTTC. It yields the protein CASSLGGQGGYEQYF. The chain joins TRBV27 to TRBJ2-7; TRBD1 might be the D (7 bases). CDR3 size: 15 residues. Germline-derived CDR1 and CDR2 are MNHEY and SMNVEV (reference sequence). Trimming shortened V by 2 bases and J by 4 bases, and 15 bases separated the two germline ends.

This chain links TRBV28 with TRBJ1-5, with 7 bases fitting TRBD1. J was trimmed by 9 bases and V by 7 bases; bases with no gene match: 6. Germline-derived CDR1 and CDR2 are MDHEN and SYDVKM. This CDR3 is 12 amino acids long. The DNA for the CDR3 is TGTGCCAGCAATCTTCGGACAGGGCCCCAGCATTTT. Its protein is CASNLRTGPQHF.

This chain links TRBV3-1 (or the pseudogene TRBV3-2) with TRBJ2-7; TRBD2 aligns across 10 bases. The V and J ends lost 0 bases and 2 bases, in that order; junction bases with no gene match: 7. There are 17 residues in the CDR3. Germline assignment: CDR1 LGHDT and CDR2 YNNKEL (reference sequence). CDR3 DNA: TGTGCCAGCAGCCAAGAGGTAGCGGGAGGCTACCCCTACGAGCAGTACTTC. Protein sequence: CASSQEVAGGYPYEQYF.

The chain is built from TRBV9 and TRBJ1-1; 7 nucleotides align to TRBD1. The CDR3 is 15 residues long. Looked up from germline, CDR1 is SGDLS and CDR2 is YYNGEE. V lost 2 bases to trimming and J lost 8 bases; unmatched junction nucleotides: 12. The CDR3 coding sequence is TGTGCCAGCAGCGTTACGAACAACAGGGGAAGCGAAGCTTTCTTT. This translates into CASSVTNNRGSEAFF.

The chain couples TRBV30 to TRBJ1-6; tentatively, D is TRBD1 (5 bases). CDR1 and CDR2 from the germline V gene are GTSNPN and SVGIG (reference sequence). The CDR3 runs to 19 residues. Between the trimmed V and J ends, which lost 2 bases and 0 bases, there was a span of 20 bases. The CDR3 sequence is CAWSRLQLSQGSYNSPLHF. The DNA of the CDR3 is TGTGCCTGGAGTCGTTTGCAGCTCAGTCAGGGCTCCTATAATTCACCCCTCCACTTT.

In its sample, this clone was seen once. This chain joins TRBV25-1 and TRBJ2-3; D unclear. From germline, CDR1 is MGHDK and CDR2 SYGVNS. The V end was cut by 4 bases, the J end by 1 base, with 15 bases between. The CDR3 is made up of 16 amino acids. In nucleotides, the CDR3 is TGTGCCAGCAGTGTACCCTATGCGGATCGCACAGATACGCAGTATTTT. It translates to CASSVPYADRTDTQYF.

The J gene is TRBJ2-3, the V gene TRBV5-4, with 12 bases fitting TRBD2. The germline V gene encodes CDR1 SGHNT and CDR2 YYREEE (reference sequence). The CDR3 is 16 residues long. Germline trimming cut 5 bases from V and 4 bases from J; bases unmatched to any gene: 8. This CDR3 is CASSDTSGRRADTQYF. The DNA for the CDR3 is TGTGCCAGCAGTGACACTAGCGGGAGGAGGGCAGATACGCAGTATTTT. Complete variable domain (other parts from reference TRBV5-4 and TRBJ2-3): ETGVTQSPTHLIKTRGQQVTLRCSSQSGHNTVSWYQQALGQGPQFIFQYYREEENGRGNFPPRFSGLQFPNYSSELNVNALELDDSALYLCASSDTSGRRADTQYFGPGTRLTVL.

The chain has TRBV5-1 and TRBJ1-1; possibly TRBD1 for D (6 bases). The V end lost 2 bases, the J end lost 7 bases, and 12 bases lay between the germline ends. The CDR3 is 13 residues long. In germline, CDR1 is SGHRS, CDR2 YFSETQ. The CDR3: CASSLEGQFEAFF. The CDR3 DNA follows: TGCGCCAGCAGCTTAGAAGGACAGTTTGAAGCTTTCTTT.

As for this clone: Other DNA sequences within the sample encode an identical CDR3. The chain combines TRBV29-1 with TRBJ1-2, with D possibly being TRBD1 (6 bases). The CDR3 has 12 amino acids. The germline V gene has CDR1 SQVTM and CDR2 ANQGSEA. V was clipped by 4 bases and J by 5 bases, with 11 bases between them. The CDR3 nucleotides read TGCAGCGTTGGGGGACACCGATATGGCTACACCTTC. This codes for CSVGGHRYGYTF. Full variable domain (rest looked up from reference TRBV29-1 and TRBJ1-2): SAVISQKPSRDICQRGTSLTIQCQVDSQVTMMFWYRQQPGQSLTLIATANQGSEATYESGFVIDKFPISRPNLTFSTLTVSNMSPEDSSIYLCSVGGHRYGYTFGSGTRLTVV.

The chain employs TRBV9 and TRBJ2-7; the match to TRBD2 covers 9 bases. J was trimmed by 5 bases and V by 2 bases; bases with no gene match: 5. CDR1 is SGDLS and CDR2 is YYNGEE in the germline V gene. This CDR3 comprises 14 residues. The CDR3 nucleotides are TGTGCCAGCAGCGTTGGCGGGAGGGCCCACGAGCAGTACTTC. Translation: CASSVGGRAHEQYF.

CDR3 region: CASIYQQETEQYF. DNA for the CDR3: TGTGCCAGCATCTATCAACAGGAAACCGAGCAGTACTTC. J is TRBJ2-7 and V is TRBV5-8; perhaps TRBD1 as D (5 bases). Per the germline V gene, CDR1 is SGHTS and CDR2 is YDEGEE. V gave up 6 bases and J gave up 6 bases, with 16 bases separating them. This CDR3 has 13 amino acids.

This chain connects TRBV7-9 to TRBJ1-2; no clear D gene. The CDR3 runs 15 residues. Germline V CDR1 and CDR2: SEHNR, FQNEAQ (reference sequence). V gave up 4 bases and J gave up 2 bases, with 14 bases separating them. This CDR3 is CASSSQVGANYGYTF. The CDR3 DNA reads as TGTGCCAGCAGCTCCCAAGTCGGAGCGAACTATGGCTACACCTTC.

The chain joins TRBV18 to TRBJ2-3; D is perhaps TRBD1 or TRBD2 (5 bases each). The CDR3 loop spans 15 amino acids. Germline CDR1 and CDR2: KGHSH and LQKENI. V gave up 3 bases and J gave up 6 bases, with 16 bases separating them. The CDR3 DNA sequence: TGTGCCAGCTCACCCACCACCAGAGGGGTTGATACGCAGTATTTT. This codes for CASSPTTRGVDTQYF.

The chain joins TRBV11-2 to TRBJ1-5; 8 nucleotides line up with TRBD1. Germline trimming cut 5 bases from V and 6 bases from J; bases unmatched to any gene: 3. The V gene's germline CDR1 is SGHAT and CDR2 FQNNGV. The CDR3 length is 13 residues. Here the CDR3 DNA reads TGTGCCAGCAGCCCCGACAGGGGTCAGCCCCAGCATTTT. Amino acids: CASSPDRGQPQHF.

The gene calls are TRBV9 and TRBJ2-5; 13 positions agree with TRBD2. In germline, CDR1 is SGDLS, CDR2 YYNGEE. The CDR3 is 17 residues long. V gave up 2 bases and J gave up 5 bases; unmatched junction bases: 9. The CDR3 is CASSVGRLAGGRETQYF. The CDR3, as DNA: TGTGCCAGCAGCGTGGGACGACTAGCGGGAGGTAGGGAGACCCAGTACTTC. Based on the CDR3 plus reference TRBV9 and TRBJ2-5, the full variable domain is DSGVTQTPKHLITATGQRVTLRCSPRSGDLSVYWYQQSLDQGLQFLIQYYNGEERAKGNILERFSAQQFPDLHSELNLSSLELGDSALYFCASSVGRLAGGRETQYFGPGTRLLVL.

This clone occurred a few times. The chain has TRBV7-9 and TRBJ1-6; D is unclear. V was cut by 4 bases and J by 14 bases, with 12 bases left in between. This CDR3 spans 12 amino acids. Per the germline V gene, CDR1 is SEHNR and CDR2 is FQNEAQ (reference sequence). CDR3 nucleotide sequence: TGTGCCAGCAGCTCGAGGTGGGATACCCTCCACTTT. This sequence encodes CASSSRWDTLHF.

This rearrangement joins TRBV29-1 to TRBJ2-7, with a tentative D call TRBD2 (5 bases). V was shortened by 6 bases and J by 3 bases, with 15 bases between the two germline ends. The V gene's germline CDR1 is SQVTM and CDR2 ANQGSEA. The CDR3 is made up of 13 amino acids. CDR3 DNA sequence: TGCAGCGTGAAGCGGACGGATGGCTACGAGCAGTACTTC. Its translation is CSVKRTDGYEQYF.